This T cell receptor beta chain was observed in a study of graft-versus-host responses after intestinal transplantation (dated by TCRdb to about 2021). Regarding the research as a whole: Recipients received multivisceral, liver-intestinal, or isolated intestinal transplants. Alloreactive clones were identified by sequencing pre-transplant mixed lymphocyte reaction products and comparing these products with unstimulated pre-transplant donor and recipient T cells. Of the roughly 25 intestinal transplant recipients enrolled in the cohort, one of whom was a retransplant, a few patients without pretransplant specimens were excluded. Anti-thymocyte globulin induction was given to all recipients, followed by maintenance tacrolimus and steroids for approximately 3 years. Donor T cell macrochimerism was defined as a peak of at least 4% donor T cells among recipient peripheral blood mononuclear cells. After intestinal transplantation, graft-versus-host and host-versus-graft alloreactive T cell clones in the graft, circulation and bone marrow were tracked using bulk TCR-beta CDR3 sequencing. Rather than going through the commercial service, samples from a few later patients were sequenced in-house on an Illumina MiSeq and processed with MiXCR.

Library preparation employed the immunoSEQ multiplex PCR assay. For most patients, genomic DNA was isolated using the Qiagen DNeasy Blood and Tissue Kit and was shipped frozen to Adaptive Biotechnologies for TCR sequencing. For most patients, genomic DNA was subjected to high-throughput TCR-beta CDR3 sequencing by Adaptive Biotechnologies. Per the authors' processing: Adaptive's ImmunoSEQ software supplied the TCR sequencing data for around 19 patients, while MiXCR and VDJtools were used to process a few other patients. To correct CD4 versus CD8 sorting errors, any sequence found in both subsets at a frequency ratio below 5:1 was removed. CDR3 nucleotide sequences shared between donor and recipient were removed because their origin could not be assigned. To count as alloreactive, a clone needed at least 2-fold expansion over unstimulated cells and a minimum CFSE-low frequency of 0.002% (template counts) or 0.001% (read counts). Mappable clones were those detected in sequenced pre-transplant spleen, lymph node, or MLR CFSE-low populations of the donor or recipient. Cumulative frequency of alloreactive clones was calculated as a percentage of all sequences weighted by copy number. In its TCRdb copy, this immuneACCESS table keeps in-frame sequences only and misses some clones. Where compared with another copy, unresolved V genes explain less than half of these, and the others have no known cause. V, J and clone size are those of that table, while D and trimming were read from the DNA. Recorded for this sample are around 76,000 clones; over 85% of them occurred a single time. Around 0.53% of the sample lies in the top ten.

Concerning this clone itself: No antigen is known for it. No per-base quality is available; no much larger clone lies one base away.

The CDR3, from cysteine to phenylalanine, totals 15 residues. Of all the DNA, just the CDR3 is kept, 45 bases in frame from base 1. CDR1 and CDR2 are drawn from the germline V gene: SGHTS, YDEGEE. Ends trimmed: V by 1 base, J by 7 bases; bases unmatched to a gene: 11. Broader findings and caveats from the paper: GvH clones were found in recipient bone marrow, and some of the GvH clones appeared earlier in ileal mucosa or blood, which is consistent with an intestinal mucosal origin. Early after transplant, peak levels of circulating GvH clones were associated with declines in HvG clones. In patients with donor T cell macrochimerism, the allografts had high GvH to HvG T cell clonal ratios. Conclusions were limited by the relatively low number and heterogeneity of intestinal transplant patients.

In the paper's terms, the time point label means: cells obtained before transplantation from donor or recipient. CD3+CD4+ and CD3+CD8+ populations were FACS-sorted from unstimulated pre-transplant donor and recipient cells taken from spleen or lymph nodes. The rearrangement combines TRBV5-8 with TRBJ2-7, with 7 bases aligning to TRBD2. The starting material was unstimulated CD8+ T cells sorted from spleen or lymph node cells, obtained before intestinal transplant. The sequence came from a human donor who received an intestinal transplant. The nucleotides are TGTGCCAGCAGCTTGTACCAGCGGGAACTGGTGGAGCAGTACTTC. The encoded protein is CASSLYQRELVEQYF.